One and the same sample provided the 16 T cell receptor beta chains below, sequenced in a study of regulatory T cells in long-lasting Graves disease (dated by TCRdb to the early 2020s). Sample time point, as interpreted from the label and publication: newly diagnosed GD, antithyroid drugs for less than 3 months. For both TCR sequencing and RNA sequencing, RNA was extracted from PBMCs in TRIzol. The library was produced with multiplex PCR. The sequencing machine was an Illumina HiSeq 4000. To build TCR beta libraries, CDR3 regions were amplified by Arm-PCR using iRepertoire HTBI primers. The raw public reads went through TCRdb reprocessing: fastp at Q25, MiXCR clone calling, in-frame beta chains kept. One record per CDR3 amino acid sequence lists the most common genes and DNA. Recorded for this sample are 380,000 or so distinct CDR3 sequences; roughly 17% of them occurred a single time. Jointly, the top ten make up just over 20% of the sample.

This same sample was also taken into another study, of T cells in Graves' hyperthyroidism and ophthalmopathy.

The starting material was peripheral blood mononuclear cells (PBMCs), obtained at new diagnosis, from a patient treated with antithyroid drugs. These receptors were obtained from a woman between 18 and 29 years old with Graves disease. Donor details come from another sample of the same person, matched by shared clones.

The rearrangement links TRBV5-1 to TRBJ1-3, with D hard to call. Germline V lookup: CDR1 SGHRS, CDR2 YFSETQ. The CDR3 sequence is 15 residues long. Trimming removed 0 bases from V and 1 base from J, with 8 bases in between. The CDR3 is CASSLDRGSGNTIYF. Here the CDR3 DNA reads TGCGCCAGCAGCTTGGACAGAGGATCTGGAAACACCATATATTTT.

This clonotype came up many times. This sequence joins TRBV11-3 and TRBJ2-1; 10 nucleotides match TRBD2. This CDR3 contains 15 residues. Per the germline V gene, CDR1 is SGHNT and CDR2 is YENEEA. Trimming at V came to 5 bases and at J to 8 bases, leaving 9 bases not matched to a gene. The CDR3 coding sequence is TGTGCCAGCAGCCCAAGCGGGGGGGCCTGGGATGAGCAGTTCTTC. It encodes CASSPSGGAWDEQFF.

This clonotype has more than one count but fewer than ten. The chain carries TRBV7-3 and TRBJ2-2; D gene unclear. Germline CDR1 reads SGHTA; CDR2 reads FQGTGA. The CDR3 covers 15 residues. Trimming pared 5 bases from V and 4 bases from J, leaving 14 bases between. The DNA of the CDR3 is TGTGCCAGCAGCCTCCGGGCCGATTCCACCGGGGAGCTGTTTTTT. Translated: CASSLRADSTGELFF.

The genes are TRBV10-3 and TRBJ1-2; TRBD1 is a possible D gene (6 bases). The germline gives CDR1 ENHRY, CDR2 SYGVKD. The V end was cut by 6 bases, the J end by 4 bases, with 9 bases between. The CDR3 contains 12 residues. DNA for the CDR3: TGTGCCATCAGACAGGGTAGCTATGGCTACACCTTC. This sequence encodes CAIRQGSYGYTF.

The V and J genes are TRBV10-2 and TRBJ1-1, with D unclear. CDR3 size: 13 residues. Germline V CDR1 and CDR2: WSHSY, SAAADI. The ends were cut back, 9 bases at V and 5 bases at J, with 16 bases in the middle. CDR3 DNA: TGCGCCAGTATGTGGGGTCAGAATACTGAAGCTTTCTTT. Encoded protein: CASMWGQNTEAFF.

At least ten counts were recorded for this clonotype. The genes are TRBV2 and TRBJ1-1; D gene ambiguous. With 1 base removed from V and 3 bases from J, the gap between germline ends came to 15 bases. This CDR3 has 16 amino acids. Germline V gives CDR1 SNHLY, CDR2 FYNNEI. For the CDR3, the DNA is TGTGCCAGCAGTGAAGGATTGGGCAGGTCGCACACTGAAGCTTTCTTT. This gives the protein CASSEGLGRSHTEAFF.

This clonotype has a handful of counts. The gene calls are TRBV12-3 or TRBV12-4 and TRBJ1-5; D may be TRBD1 (5 bases). Trimming removed 3 bases at V and 8 bases at J, with 8 bases between. This CDR3 comprises 12 residues. CDR3 region: CASSFQGKPQHF. The CDR3 region has the DNA TGTGCCAGCAGTTTTCAGGGCAAGCCCCAGCATTTT.

Note on this clonotype: This sequence is one base from a far larger clone and is likely a read error. The rearrangement links TRBV7-6 to TRBJ2-7, with 9 bases lining up with TRBD1. Trimming removed 8 bases from V and 2 bases from J; junction bases left unmatched: 7. Germline V gives CDR1 SGHVS, CDR2 FNYEAQ. This CDR3 spans 14 amino acids. The CDR3 nucleotides are TGTGCCAGCGGGGAGGGGACAGGGACCTACGAGCAGTACTTC. This encodes CASGEGTGTYEQYF.

The J gene is TRBJ2-5, the V gene TRBV5-1; 9 nucleotides line up with TRBD2. The junction had 8 bases not matched to a gene; V was cut back by 4 bases and J by 1 base. Looked up from germline, CDR1 is SGHRS and CDR2 is YFSETQ. This CDR3 comprises 16 residues. The CDR3 DNA reads TGCGCCAGCAGCCCGATGACTAGCGGAGTCCAAGAGACCCAGTACTTC. Protein product: CASSPMTSGVQETQYF.

Concerning this clonotype itself: Being one base from a much bigger clone, this may be a read error. V is TRBV5-5 and J is TRBJ2-1; 7 bases line up with TRBD1. V lost 4 bases, J lost 8 bases, and 6 bases stayed unmatched. CDR3 length: 13 residues. Germline V gene sequence: CDR1 SGHKS, CDR2 YYEKEE (reference sequence). The CDR3 loop reads CASSRDRRDEQFF. For the CDR3, the DNA is TGTGCCAGCAGCAGGGACAGACGTGATGAGCAGTTCTTC.

This clonotype was counted a few times. Sequence at one end of the junction differs from germline and may be a read error. The V call is TRBV6-1, the J call TRBJ1-5; D remains unclear. CDR1 is MNHNS, CDR2 SASEGT, per germline. The CDR3 sequence is 13 residues long. In DNA form, the CDR3 reads TGTGCCAGCAGTGCAAAAATAGATCAGTCCCAGCATTTT. This gives the protein CASSAKIDQSQHF.

This clonotype was detected only a few times. The rearrangement joins TRBV15 to TRBJ2-1; the D gene is possibly TRBD1 (6 bases). Germline V lookup: CDR1 LNHNV, CDR2 YYDKDF (reference sequence). V lost 9 bases and J 6 bases, leaving 15 bases between the germline ends. CDR3 length: 13 amino acids. CDR3 bases: TGTGCCACTAGATTGCAGGGGAGCAATGAGCAGTTCTTC. Translation: CATRLQGSNEQFF.

This clonotype was found many times. The rearrangement uses TRBV5-4 and TRBJ2-5; tentative D call: TRBD1 (6 bases). Germline V gives CDR1 SGHNT, CDR2 YYREEE (reference sequence). CDR3 length: 14 residues. V gave up 4 bases and J gave up 5 bases, with 15 bases separating them. CDR3 loop: CASSPPQGGETQYF. CDR3 nucleotides: TGTGCCAGCAGCCCTCCGCAAGGGGGTGAGACCCAGTACTTC.

This clonotype was seen many times. This chain connects TRBV6-1 to TRBJ1-1; D might be TRBD1 (5 bases). Germline V CDR1 and CDR2: MNHNS, SASEGT. V lost 0 bases, J lost 1 base, and 18 bases lay in between. The CDR3 consists of 18 residues. CDR3 coding DNA: TGTGCCAGCAGTGAAGCGGAGAGACTTGGGGGGGAGAACACTGAAGCTTTCTTT. Translating it yields CASSEAERLGGENTEAFF.

This clonotype was found many times. The chain combines TRBV10-2 with TRBJ2-3, with 8 bases matching TRBD1. The CDR3 has 15 residues. Losses at the gene ends were 8 bases for V and 4 bases for J; bases not matched to a gene: 11. In germline, CDR1 is WSHSY, CDR2 SAAADI. The chain's CDR3 is CASLRTGGGADTQYF. CDR3 nucleotides: TGCGCCAGCTTACGAACAGGGGGTGGTGCAGATACGCAGTATTTT.

Comment on this clonotype: Since the CDR3 does not end with the conserved phenylalanine or tryptophan, this likely comes from a read error. This chain links TRBV7-3 with TRBJ1-1; D remains unclear. This CDR3 region has 13 residues. Germline CDR1 and CDR2: SGHTA and FQGTGA. V was pared by 5 bases and J by 2 bases, with 9 bases between. DNA for the CDR3: TGTGCCAGCAGCCCGGTGCCAAACACTGAAGCTTTCTCT. Translated: CASSPVPNTEAFS.